This T cell receptor (beta chain) was identified during a study of cytomegalovirus exposure and HLA in healthy donors. 60 Vbeta and 13 Jbeta primers were used in PCR. The data were produced by immunoSEQ multiplex PCR, yet TCRdb's version contains in-frame clones alone and is incomplete. The sample has tens of thousands of clones; roughly 60% are singletons. General study points: In all likelihood, a cluster of highly shared sequence variants was a sequencing artifact. Overall, some 160 TCR beta chains were annotated as cytomegalovirus-associated.

This clone showed up just a few times. Its target is unknown. Sequencing was carried out using PBMCs. The source of this sequence is a man aged 50 or older in good health and CMV-seropositive.

CDR3 nucleotide sequence: TGTGCCAGCACCAGAAACACTGAAGCTTTCTTT. Translation: CASTRNTEAFF. V is TRBV6-6 and J is TRBJ1-1; no firm D call. CDR3 size: 11 residues. V shed 7 bases and J shed 2 bases, with 5 bases lying between them. Germline CDR1 MNHNY, CDR2 SVGAGI (reference sequence).